This record looks at one T cell receptor (beta chain) sequence and its context. The antigen remains undetermined. The data are from a study of CD8 T cell repertoires and HIV-1 epitope variants. Background on the study: IL-2, IL-7 and IL-15 were added on days 3 and 7 of approximately 10-day cultures. 1M T cells were kept uncultured as a baseline. Study conclusions and caveats: Six of nine antigen-specific clonotypes appeared cross-reactive to autologous or escape variants.

Only in-frame clones appear in the TCRdb table, and some are missing; sequencing was by immunoSEQ multiplex PCR. The sample comprises around 7,000 clones, 66% of which are singletons, and under 50% rests with the top ten. The sample comprised cultured CD8+ T cells derived from PBMCs. The receptor was isolated from a male donor with HIV.

The CDR3 region is CASSFGGNSYGYTF. The CDR3 nucleotides are TGTGCCAGCAGTTTCGGGGGAAACTCCTATGGCTACACCTTC. The chain uses TRBV28 and TRBJ1-2, with D maybe TRBD1 (5 bases). The germline V gene encodes CDR1 MDHEN and CDR2 SYDVKM. V was pared by 3 bases and J by 4 bases, with 12 bases between. This CDR3 has 14 amino acids.